The 30 T cell receptor beta chains reported below all come from one sample, sequenced in a study of response to subunit inactivated influenza vaccine. TCRdb recomputed calls from the RT-PCR reads with MiXCR, one row per CDR3 protein. The table has about 650,000 distinct CDR3 sequences, approximately 14% seen once. The source was PBMCs from blood, collected approximately 12 days after vaccination. These receptors came from a man aged 45-65 years who received an inactivated influenza vaccine.

This clonotype was seen more than once but under ten times. This sequence joins TRBV7-8 and TRBJ2-7, with D uncertain. V lost 3 bases to trimming and J lost 2 bases, with 17 bases between them. The CDR3 loop spans 16 amino acids. The germline CDR1 and CDR2 sequences are SGHVS and FQNEAQ. CDR3 in DNA: TGTGCCAGCAGCTTGGGCTTTGGCACAGTAACCTACGAGCAGTACTTC. Protein: CASSLGFGTVTYEQYF.

The chain uses TRBV20-1 and TRBJ1-5; tentatively, D is TRBD1 (6 bases). CDR3 size: 14 residues. Germline values: CDR1 DFQATT, CDR2 SNEGSKA (reference sequence). V was shortened by 6 bases and J by 5 bases, with 17 bases between the two germline ends. CDR3 sequence reads: CSAGNRARDQPQHF. Here the CDR3 DNA reads TGCAGTGCAGGGAACAGGGCCCGCGATCAGCCCCAGCATTTT.

The table lists this clonotype with a few counts. V is TRBV4-3 and J is TRBJ2-7; D is unresolved. Germline V gene data show CDR1 as LGHNA and CDR2 as YSLEER. The CDR3 runs 14 residues. V was pared by 4 bases and J by 2 bases, with 12 bases between. CDR3 protein: CASSRTVLTYEQYF. The CDR3 DNA follows: TGCGCCAGCAGCCGTACCGTACTTACCTACGAGCAGTACTTC.

This clonotype was recorded at least ten times. Likely a read error: the CDR3 ends without its conserved phenylalanine or tryptophan. The DNA is left out, because the CDR3 cannot be placed on it with certainty; the CDR3 is given as TCRdb lists it. This sequence joins TRBV4-1 and TRBJ2-1; the table's D call TRBD2 went unverified against the DNA. The germline gives CDR1 MGHRA, CDR2 YSYEKL. The CDR3 is 15 residues long, ends included. The CDR3 reads CASSHPEGASGPPLL.

This clonotype turned up a few times. The chain links TRBV3-1 to TRBJ2-1; 11 bases are shared with TRBD1. Germline V CDR1 and CDR2: LGHDT, YNNKEL (reference sequence). Trimming removed 4 bases from V and 2 bases from J; junction bases left unmatched: 4. CDR3 length: 16 residues. Here the CDR3 DNA reads TGTGCCAGCAGCCTGTCGGACAGGGGGCCCTACAATGAGCAGTTCTTC. This codes for CASSLSDRGPYNEQFF.

The chain joins TRBV30 to TRBJ2-1; D gene uncertain. The germline V gene has CDR1 GTSNPN and CDR2 SVGIG (reference sequence). This CDR3 comprises 12 residues. Trimming cost V 3 bases and J 9 bases, with 12 bases left between them. The CDR3 DNA follows: TGTGCCTGGAGCGCCGCCCAGGTTGAGCAGTTCTTC. Protein product: CAWSAAQVEQFF.

The V and J genes are TRBV15 and TRBJ2-3; no definite D call. The germline V gene encodes CDR1 LNHNV and CDR2 YYDKDF (reference sequence). The CDR3 is 13 amino acids. Trimming cost V 4 bases and J 5 bases, with 10 bases left between them. The chain's CDR3 is CATSTYWKDTQYF. CDR3 coding DNA: TGTGCCACCAGCACTTATTGGAAAGATACGCAGTATTTT.

The genes are TRBV7-2 and TRBJ2-7, with TRBD1 matching over 9 bases. CDR1 and CDR2 (germline): SGHTA, FQGNSA. With V trimmed by 4 bases and J by 6 bases, 4 bases remained unmatched. This CDR3 region has 13 residues. CDR3 DNA: TGTGCCAGCAGCTGGGACAGGGAACGCGAGCAGTACTTC. Its protein product is CASSWDREREQYF.

This clonotype was seen a handful of times. CDR3 sequence: CAIRILDTNTEAFF. The CDR3 DNA is TGTGCCATCAGGATCCTGGACACCAACACTGAAGCTTTCTTT. The J gene is TRBJ1-1, the V gene TRBV10-3, with D perhaps matching TRBD1 (5 bases). V was pared by 6 bases and J by 2 bases, with 13 bases between. This CDR3 is 14 amino acids long. The germline V gene has CDR1 ENHRY and CDR2 SYGVKD.

The sample holds a few counts of this clonotype. V usage is TRBV10-3 and J usage is TRBJ2-3, with a tentative D call TRBD1 (5 bases). Deletions cut 6 bases from V and 1 base from J, with 5 bases between. The germline V gene has CDR1 ENHRY and CDR2 SYGVKD. This CDR3 is 12 amino acids long. CDR3: CAIRQGTDTQYF. The DNA for the CDR3 is TGTGCCATCAGACAGGGCACAGATACGCAGTATTTT.

The gene calls are TRBV20-1 and TRBJ1-5; a possible D gene is TRBD1 (6 bases). Per germline, CDR1 DFQATT and CDR2 SNEGSKA (reference sequence). The CDR3 runs 14 residues. V lost 2 bases to trimming and J lost 1 base, with 9 bases between them. CDR3 in DNA: TGCAGTGCTAGAACGGGACAAAGCAATCAGCCCCAGCATTTT. Protein: CSARTGQSNQPQHF.

The gene calls are TRBV18 and TRBJ1-2; no clear D. The germline V gene encodes CDR1 KGHSH and CDR2 LQKENI. V was pared by 1 base and J by 4 bases, with 16 bases between. The CDR3 contains 16 residues. The CDR3 DNA follows: TGTGCCAGCTCACCACAGAGTCGGCAGCACTCCTATGGCTACACCTTC. Translating it yields CASSPQSRQHSYGYTF.

This clonotype has just a few counts. This chain connects TRBV10-3 to TRBJ2-1; possible D gene TRBD2, 6 bases. There are 13 residues in the CDR3. V was clipped by 11 bases and J by 9 bases, with 20 bases between them. Germline CDR1 is ENHRY and CDR2 is SYGVKD. CDR3 DNA: TGTGCCCATGCTGGGACTTACACGGGTGAGCAGTTCTTC. Its translation is CAHAGTYTGEQFF.

The V and J genes are TRBV6-2 or TRBV6-3 and TRBJ2-7; D is undetermined. The CDR3 runs 15 residues. Germline CDR1 MNHEY, CDR2 SVGEGT. Deletions cut 5 bases from V and 3 bases from J, with 17 bases between. DNA for the CDR3: TGTGCCAGCAGTACCCGGCCGGGTCCCCTCTACGAGCAGTACTTC. It codes for CASSTRPGPLYEQYF.

This clonotype showed up just a few times. The chain has TRBV5-1 and TRBJ1-4; unclear D gene. The CDR3 totals 14 residues. Germline assignment: CDR1 SGHRS and CDR2 YFSETQ. Trimming left V 0 bases short and J 5 bases short, with 8 bases between. The CDR3 nucleotides read TGCGCCAGCAGCTTGGCCCGGCCGAATGAAAAACTGTTTTTT. This sequence encodes CASSLARPNEKLFF.

This clonotype appeared a few times. The CDR3 sequence is CASSPGEVSSTDTQYF. For the CDR3, the DNA is TGTGCCAGCAGCCCAGGGGAAGTTTCTAGCACAGATACGCAGTATTTT. This chain links TRBV6-1 with TRBJ2-3; D perhaps matches TRBD1 (6 bases). Trimming cost V 6 bases and J 0 bases, with 16 bases left between them. Per germline, CDR1 MNHNS and CDR2 SASEGT. The length of the CDR3 is 16 residues.

The gene calls are TRBV5-5 and TRBJ2-3; D not certain. The CDR3 has 15 residues. With 4 bases removed from V and 3 bases from J, the gap between germline ends came to 15 bases. The germline gives CDR1 SGHKS, CDR2 YYEKEE (reference sequence). The CDR3 sequence is CASSPVGYVTDTQYF. DNA for the CDR3: TGTGCCAGCAGCCCGGTGGGGTATGTTACAGATACGCAGTATTTT.

This clonotype was detected only a few times. In DNA form, the CDR3 reads TGTGCCAGCAGTTACCCTAAACTAGCGGGAGTTAGTAATGAGCAGTTCTTC. Amino acids: CASSYPKLAGVSNEQFF. The chain combines TRBV6-2 or TRBV6-3 with TRBJ2-1, with 11 bases identical to TRBD2. The length of the CDR3 is 17 residues. Trimming took 2 bases from V and 7 from J; bases not matched to a gene: 10. The V gene's germline CDR1 is MNHEY and CDR2 SVGEGT.

This clonotype was picked up a small number of times. J is TRBJ2-2 and V is TRBV7-9, with D uncertain. The CDR3 covers 11 residues. Germline V gene lookup returns CDR1 SEHNR and CDR2 FQNEAQ (reference sequence). Trimming left V 3 bases short and J 9 bases short, with 5 bases between. For the CDR3, the DNA is TGTGCCAGCAGCTTCAATAGGGAGCTGTTTTTT. Its protein product is CASSFNRELFF.

The chain carries TRBV6-4 and TRBJ2-1, with 10 bases fitting TRBD2. V lost 4 bases, J lost 8 bases, and 20 bases stayed unmatched. Germline CDR1 reads MRHNA; CDR2 reads SNTAGT. The CDR3 runs to 19 residues. In DNA, the CDR3 is TGTGCCAGCAGTGGCTTGGGGGGACTAGCGAGACCGTCCTTGGATGAGCAGTTCTTC. As protein: CASSGLGGLARPSLDEQFF.

This clonotype was observed many times. The rearrangement joins TRBV29-1 to TRBJ1-1; D is perhaps TRBD1 (5 bases). The V gene's germline CDR1 is SQVTM and CDR2 ANQGSEA. The CDR3 has 11 residues. Trimming removed 4 bases at V and 7 bases at J, with 10 bases between. The CDR3 here is CSVVNRIEAFF. CDR3 nucleotides: TGCAGCGTTGTAAACAGGATTGAAGCTTTCTTT.

This clonotype was counted between two and nine times. The chain has TRBV15 and TRBJ2-7; D possibly corresponds to TRBD2 (5 bases). The CDR3 totals 15 residues. Trimming pared 3 bases from V and 0 bases from J, leaving 12 bases between. Germline values: CDR1 LNHNV, CDR2 YYDKDF (reference sequence). CDR3 sequence (DNA): TGTGCCACCAGCAGGGAGGCAAGGAGCTCCTACGAGCAGTACTTC. Protein sequence: CATSREARSSYEQYF.

The V and J genes are TRBV30 and TRBJ2-3; 10 nucleotides line up with TRBD2. Trimming cost V 0 bases and J 2 bases; bases outside gene matches: 5. CDR1 is GTSNPN and CDR2 is SVGIG in the germline V gene (reference sequence). There are 16 residues in the CDR3. CDR3 in amino acids: CAWSVGLAGVTDTQYF. The CDR3 nucleotides are TGTGCCTGGAGTGTAGGCCTAGCGGGAGTCACAGATACGCAGTATTTT.

V is TRBV5-4 and J is TRBJ2-2; 7 nucleotides align to TRBD1. The CDR3 is 16 amino acids. The germline CDR1 and CDR2 sequences are SGHNT and YYREEE (reference sequence). J was trimmed by 4 bases and V by 0 bases; bases with no gene match: 6. CDR3 region: CASSLATGTATGELFF. The CDR3 nucleotides are TGTGCCAGCAGCTTGGCCACCGGGACAGCCACCGGGGAGCTGTTTTTT.

V is TRBV19 and J is TRBJ2-1; D perhaps matches TRBD1 (5 bases). In germline, CDR1 is LNHDA, CDR2 SQIVND (reference sequence). The CDR3 runs 14 residues. Trimming shortened V by 4 bases and J by 4 bases, and 11 bases separated the two germline ends. CDR3 protein: CASSTYPGYNEQFF. CDR3 bases: TGTGCCAGTAGTACCTACCCAGGGTACAATGAGCAGTTCTTC.

In this sample, this clonotype turned up a few times. V is TRBV6-2 or TRBV6-3 and J is TRBJ2-3; 11 bases are shared with TRBD2. This CDR3 contains 16 residues. Losses at the gene ends were 6 bases for V and 1 base for J; bases not matched to a gene: 6. CDR1 is MNHEY, CDR2 SVGEGT, per germline. In DNA, the CDR3 is TGTGCCAGCAGCCGGACTAGCGGGCCCCGCACAGATACGCAGTATTTT. Translation: CASSRTSGPRTDTQYF.

The V gene is TRBV6-1, the J gene TRBJ2-3, with 8 bases lining up with TRBD1. The CDR3 covers 15 residues. V trimming: 6 bases; J trimming: 3 bases; junction bases outside the gene matches: 8. Germline V gene data show CDR1 as MNHNS and CDR2 as SASEGT. As DNA, the CDR3 is TGTGCCAGCAGCCGGACCCGGACAGGGACAGATACGCAGTATTTT. Amino acid sequence: CASSRTRTGTDTQYF.

J is TRBJ2-3 and V is TRBV28; the D is unclear. Germline loops: CDR1 MDHEN, CDR2 SYDVKM. The CDR3 sequence is 14 residues long. V was cut by 3 bases and J by 5 bases, with 12 bases left in between. CDR3 sequence: CASSLTRPKDTQYF. CDR3 nucleotide sequence: TGTGCCAGCAGTTTGACCCGGCCAAAAGATACGCAGTATTTT.

This clonotype was counted only a few times. This sequence joins TRBV6-5 and TRBJ1-1; D is perhaps TRBD1 (6 bases). CDR1 MNHEY and CDR2 SVGAGI come from the germline V gene. CDR3 size: 15 residues. V was pared by 2 bases and J by 1 base, with 11 bases between. CDR3 in DNA: TGTGCCAGCAGTTACAGGGGAGGGGGGAACACTGAAGCTTTCTTT. It translates to CASSYRGGGNTEAFF.

This clonotype has just a few counts. The chain couples TRBV20-1 to TRBJ2-5, with 12 nucleotides matching TRBD2. The V segment lost 5 bases and the J segment 1 base; nucleotides outside the gene matches: 5. This CDR3 comprises 15 residues. Per the germline V gene, CDR1 is DFQATT and CDR2 is SNEGSKA (reference sequence). The CDR3 spells CSAFGLAGIQETQYF. CDR3 in DNA: TGCAGTGCTTTCGGACTAGCGGGGATCCAAGAGACCCAGTACTTC.